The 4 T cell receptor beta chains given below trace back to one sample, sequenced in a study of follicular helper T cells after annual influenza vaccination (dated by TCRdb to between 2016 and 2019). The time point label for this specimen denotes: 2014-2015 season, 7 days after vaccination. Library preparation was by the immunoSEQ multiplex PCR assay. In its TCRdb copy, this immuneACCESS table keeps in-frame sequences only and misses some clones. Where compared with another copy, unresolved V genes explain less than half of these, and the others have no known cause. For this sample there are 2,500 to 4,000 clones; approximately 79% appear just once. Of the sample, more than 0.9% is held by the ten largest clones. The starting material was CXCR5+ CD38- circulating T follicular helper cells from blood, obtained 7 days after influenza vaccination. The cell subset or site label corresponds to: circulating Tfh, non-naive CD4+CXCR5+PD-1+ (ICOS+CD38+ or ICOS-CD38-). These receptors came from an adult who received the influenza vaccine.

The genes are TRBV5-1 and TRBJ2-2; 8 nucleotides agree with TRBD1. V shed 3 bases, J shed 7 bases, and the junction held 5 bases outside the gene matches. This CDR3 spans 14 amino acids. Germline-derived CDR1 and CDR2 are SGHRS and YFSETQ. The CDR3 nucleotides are TGCGCCAGCAGCTGGGAACAGGGGGGCGGGGAGCTGTTTTTT. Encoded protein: CASSWEQGGGELFF. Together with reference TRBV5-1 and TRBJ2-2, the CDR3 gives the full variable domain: KAGVTQTPRYLIKTRGQQVTLSCSPISGHRSVSWYQQTPGQGLQFLFEYFSETQRNKGNFPGRFSGRQFSNSRSEMNVSTLELGDSALYLCASSWEQGGGELFFGEGSRLTVL.

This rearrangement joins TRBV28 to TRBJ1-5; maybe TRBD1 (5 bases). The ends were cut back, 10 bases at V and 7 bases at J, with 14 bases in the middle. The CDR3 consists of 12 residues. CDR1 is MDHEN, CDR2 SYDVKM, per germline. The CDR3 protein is CATGTPEQPQHF. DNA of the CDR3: TGTGCCACCGGGACTCCGGAGCAGCCCCAGCATTTT.

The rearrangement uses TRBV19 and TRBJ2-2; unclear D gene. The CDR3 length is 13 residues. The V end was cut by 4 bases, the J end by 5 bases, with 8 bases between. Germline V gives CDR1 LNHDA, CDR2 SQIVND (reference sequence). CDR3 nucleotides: TGTGCCAGTAGTAGGACCGGGACCGGGGAGCTGTTTTTT. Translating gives CASSRTGTGELFF.

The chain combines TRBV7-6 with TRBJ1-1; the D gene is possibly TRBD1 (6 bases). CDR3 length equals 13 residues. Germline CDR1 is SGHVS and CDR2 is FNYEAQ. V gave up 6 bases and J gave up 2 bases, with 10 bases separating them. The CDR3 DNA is TGTGCCAGCAGTACACAGGGTAACACTGAAGCTTTCTTT. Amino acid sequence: CASSTQGNTEAFF.